A single sample gave rise to the 25 T cell receptor beta chains below, sequenced in a study of shared clonotypes between healthy human individuals. Naive CD8 populations comprised CD45RO-negative cells positively selected for CCR7, excluding terminally differentiated effector memory CD45RA+ cells. Generated by immunoSEQ multiplex PCR, the TCRdb table keeps only in-frame clones and is missing some. The table has 600,000 or so clones, roughly 98% seen once. The sample taken for sequencing was naive CD8+ T cells sorted from blood. The receptor set was obtained from a man aged 25 to 40 in good health.

The J gene is TRBJ2-7, the V gene TRBV18; D ambiguous. In germline, CDR1 is KGHSH, CDR2 LQKENI. V lost 6 bases and J lost 1, with 19 bases in between. CDR3 length equals 16 residues. The CDR3 region is CASSPDTLRRSYEQYF. The CDR3, as DNA: TGTGCCAGCTCGCCTGACACGTTGAGAAGGTCCTACGAGCAGTACTTC.

The V and J genes are TRBV28 and TRBJ1-4; weak D call: TRBD1 (6 bases). The CDR3 sequence is 16 residues long. V gave up 4 bases and J gave up 0 bases, with 12 bases separating them. The germline V gene has CDR1 MDHEN and CDR2 SYDVKM. The CDR3, as DNA: TGTGCCAGCAGTTCAGGACAGCCTGCAACTAATGAAAAACTGTTTTTT. It translates to CASSSGQPATNEKLFF.

This sequence joins TRBV7-8 and TRBJ1-3; the D gene is possibly TRBD1 (6 bases). Germline V CDR1 and CDR2: SGHVS, FQNEAQ. The CDR3 consists of 17 residues. Trimming shortened V by 5 bases and J by 0 bases, and 17 bases separated the two germline ends. This chain's CDR3 is CASSPEATGNSGNTIYF. CDR3 in DNA: TGTGCCAGCAGCCCAGAGGCAACAGGGAACTCTGGAAACACCATATATTTT.

This chain links TRBV9 with TRBJ1-2; no definite D call. V dropped 5 bases and J dropped 0 bases, with 20 bases sitting between them. In germline, CDR1 is SGDLS, CDR2 YYNGEE. The CDR3 covers 17 residues. DNA of the CDR3: TGTGCCAGCAGACACAGCCCAGGCACCCAAACTAACTATGGCTACACCTTC. Translated, it gives CASRHSPGTQTNYGYTF.

The V gene is TRBV7-9, the J gene TRBJ2-7; perhaps TRBD1 as D (5 bases). The V end lost 3 bases, the J end lost 2 bases, and 8 bases lay between the germline ends. The V gene's germline CDR1 is SEHNR and CDR2 FQNEAQ (reference sequence). This CDR3 contains 13 residues. The CDR3 protein is CASSLSGPYEQYF. CDR3 DNA: TGTGCCAGCAGCTTGTCAGGGCCCTACGAGCAGTACTTC.

The chain links TRBV6-1 to TRBJ2-1; TRBD1 matches at 7 bases. V lost 6 bases, J lost 2 bases, and 13 bases stayed unmatched. This CDR3 spans 17 amino acids. CDR1 and CDR2 from the germline V gene are MNHNS and SASEGT. The CDR3 here is CASSELPGQSPYNEQFF. As DNA, the CDR3 is TGTGCCAGCAGCGAACTACCGGGACAGAGCCCCTACAATGAGCAGTTCTTC.

This chain uses TRBV28 with TRBJ2-7, with 9 nucleotides matching TRBD1. The junction had 7 bases not matched to a gene; V was cut back by 4 bases and J by 3 bases. Germline assignment: CDR1 MDHEN and CDR2 SYDVKM. The CDR3 has 15 amino acids. CDR3 sequence: CASSSTGTGNYEQYF. For the CDR3, the DNA is TGTGCCAGCAGTTCGACCGGGACAGGGAACTACGAGCAGTACTTC.

Comment on this clone: This CDR3 is also generated by other DNA sequences in the sample. This chain uses TRBV6-5 with TRBJ2-7, with 8 bases identical to TRBD2. Looked up from germline, CDR1 is MNHEY and CDR2 is SVGAGI. V lost 2 bases, J lost 1 base, and 4 bases stayed unmatched. There are 15 residues in the CDR3. The CDR3 protein is CASSYLAGGSYEQYF. CDR3 bases: TGTGCCAGCAGTTACCTCGCGGGAGGATCCTACGAGCAGTACTTC.

The chain carries TRBV28 and TRBJ2-1; the D is unclear. CDR3 length equals 12 residues. Trimming removed 4 bases at V and 3 bases at J, with 4 bases between. Germline V CDR1 and CDR2: MDHEN, SYDVKM. The CDR3 DNA sequence: TGTGCCAGCAGTTACATCTACAATGAGCAGTTCTTC. Protein sequence: CASSYIYNEQFF.

The genes are TRBV1 and TRBJ2-7; the table's D call TRBD1 went unverified against the DNA. TRBV1 is a known pseudogene. The CDR3 is made up of 19 amino acids. CDR3 residues: CTSSQGGRQGGTITYEQYF. The CDR3 DNA is TGCACCAGCAGCCAAGGGGGGAGACAGGGAGGAACAATTACCTACGAGCAGTACTTC.

Worth noting for this clone: Other DNA sequences in the sample encode the same CDR3. The chain uses TRBV27 and TRBJ2-7; D possibly corresponds to TRBD1 (6 bases). The CDR3 is 14 amino acids. Germline V gene sequence: CDR1 MNHEY, CDR2 SMNVEV (reference sequence). Between the trimmed V and J ends, which lost 6 bases and 0 bases, there was a span of 12 bases. This CDR3 is CASSPLGGSYEQYF. The CDR3 DNA is TGTGCCAGCAGCCCTTTAGGGGGCTCCTACGAGCAGTACTTC.

The chain joins TRBV11-3 to TRBJ2-3; 11 bases line up with TRBD2. Looked up from germline, CDR1 is SGHNT and CDR2 is YENEEA. The ends lost 5 bases at V and 1 base at J; junction bases unmatched: 5. The CDR3 runs to 16 residues. Here the CDR3 reads CASSPMTSGGTDTQYF. As DNA, the CDR3 is TGTGCCAGCAGCCCGATGACTAGCGGGGGCACAGATACGCAGTATTTT. The variable domain in full, with the rest retrieved from reference TRBV11-3 and TRBJ2-3, is EAGVVQSPRYKIIEKKQPVAFWCNPISGHNTLYWYLQNLGQGPELLIRYENEEAVDDSQLPKDRFSAERLKGVDSTLKIQPAELGDSAVYLCASSPMTSGGTDTQYFGPGTRLTVL.

The CDR3 is CASSAGLAGVGGQETQYF. The CDR3 nucleotides read TGTGCCAGCAGCGCCGGACTAGCGGGAGTAGGAGGGCAAGAGACCCAGTACTTC. This sequence joins TRBV9 and TRBJ2-5, with 13 bases identical to TRBD2. The CDR3 sequence is 18 residues long. V trimming: 3 bases; J trimming: 2 bases; junction bases outside the gene matches: 10. The germline gives CDR1 SGDLS, CDR2 YYNGEE.

This clone appeared a few times. The V and J genes are TRBV7-9 and TRBJ2-1; the D gene is possibly TRBD2 (6 bases). This CDR3 contains 12 residues. The V gene lost 1 base and the J gene lost 9 bases, with 7 bases spanning the gap. Germline V gives CDR1 SEHNR, CDR2 FQNEAQ (reference sequence). The CDR3 sequence is CASSLVGGEQFF. In DNA form, the CDR3 reads TGTGCCAGCAGCTTAGTGGGGGGTGAGCAGTTCTTC.

V and J are TRBV7-9 and TRBJ2-7, with a possible D match to TRBD2 (6 bases). V dropped 3 bases and J dropped 5 bases, with 20 bases sitting between them. Germline-derived CDR1 and CDR2 are SEHNR and FQNEAQ (reference sequence). The CDR3 has 16 residues. CDR3 DNA: TGTGCCAGCAGCTTTCCCTTTGGGGGAGGAGAGGACGAGCAGTACTTC. It yields the protein CASSFPFGGGEDEQYF.

This clone was picked up a small number of times. The chain is built from TRBV4-1 and TRBJ2-1, with D possibly being TRBD2 (5 bases). The CDR3 extends over 15 amino acids. CDR1 is MGHRA, CDR2 YSYEKL, per germline. Trimming shortened V by 4 bases and J by 4 bases, and 14 bases separated the two germline ends. This chain's CDR3 is CASSPYPAAYNEQFF. The CDR3 bases are TGCGCCAGCAGCCCCTATCCAGCGGCGTACAATGAGCAGTTCTTC.

This rearrangement joins TRBV9 to TRBJ1-2; no reliable D call. The germline V gene has CDR1 SGDLS and CDR2 YYNGEE. This CDR3 is 13 amino acids long. Trimming pared 0 bases from V and 2 bases from J, leaving 5 bases between. The DNA of the CDR3 is TGTGCCAGCAGCGTAGTAACAAACTATGGCTACACCTTC. The encoded protein is CASSVVTNYGYTF.

This clone was seen once. V and J are TRBV18 and TRBJ2-7, with 7 bases lining up with TRBD1. V trimming: 6 bases; J trimming: 2 bases; junction bases outside the gene matches: 10. The germline V gene encodes CDR1 KGHSH and CDR2 LQKENI. CDR3 size: 15 residues. CDR3 protein: CASSPGQANPYEQYF. The CDR3 DNA reads as TGTGCCAGCTCGCCCGGACAGGCTAACCCCTACGAGCAGTACTTC.

This sequence joins TRBV7-9 and TRBJ2-3, with D tentatively TRBD2 (6 bases). This CDR3 is built from 15 residues. Germline V gene data show CDR1 as SEHNR and CDR2 as FQNEAQ (reference sequence). With 5 bases removed from V and 1 base from J, the gap between germline ends came to 13 bases. Here the CDR3 DNA reads TGTGCCAGCAGCCGGCCGGGGGAGGGCACAGATACGCAGTATTTT. It specifies CASSRPGEGTDTQYF.

The V gene is TRBV11-2, the J gene TRBJ2-1, with TRBD1 matching over 8 bases. In germline, CDR1 is SGHAT, CDR2 FQNNGV. After removal of 0 bases from V and 5 bases from J, the junction contained 9 bases not matched to a gene. The CDR3 contains 17 residues. This chain's CDR3 is CASSLEPGQAYNNEQFF. CDR3 DNA sequence: TGTGCCAGCAGCTTAGAACCGGGACAGGCCTACAACAATGAGCAGTTCTTC.

The gene calls are TRBV27 and TRBJ2-1; D call uncertain. The CDR3 has 13 residues. V lost 1 base and J lost 9, with 10 bases in between. Germline V gene sequence: CDR1 MNHEY, CDR2 SMNVEV (reference sequence). CDR3 amino acids: CASSLFVALEQFF. DNA for the CDR3: TGTGCCAGCAGTTTATTTGTTGCCCTTGAGCAGTTCTTC.

The chain joins TRBV5-1 to TRBJ2-7; D tentatively fits TRBD1 or TRBD2 (5 bases each). The CDR3 runs 13 residues. Trimming cost V 2 bases and J 2 bases, with 8 bases left between them. The germline V gene encodes CDR1 SGHRS and CDR2 YFSETQ. CDR3 nucleotide sequence: TGCGCCAGCAGCTTCCAGGGACCCTACGAGCAGTACTTC. Translating gives CASSFQGPYEQYF.

CDR3 protein: CASSVDAGGSYEQYF. For the CDR3, the DNA is TGTGCCAGCAGCGTAGACGCGGGAGGAAGTTACGAGCAGTACTTC. The chain links TRBV9 to TRBJ2-7; 8 bases fit TRBD2. Looked up from germline, CDR1 is SGDLS and CDR2 is YYNGEE. Trimming cost V 0 bases and J 4 bases; bases outside gene matches: 6. This CDR3 spans 15 amino acids.

The chain links TRBV6-1 to TRBJ2-7, with D possibly matching TRBD1 (6 bases). The germline V gene encodes CDR1 MNHNS and CDR2 SASEGT. The CDR3 runs to 13 residues. Trimming removed 9 bases from V and 0 bases from J, with 12 bases in between. The CDR3 region has the DNA TGTGCCAGACTTGGCAGGGGCTCCTACGAGCAGTACTTC. It codes for CARLGRGSYEQYF.

The J gene is TRBJ1-1, the V gene TRBV6-6, with a tentative D call TRBD1 (6 bases). The CDR3 extends over 11 amino acids. Germline V gene data show CDR1 as MNHNY and CDR2 as SVGAGI (reference sequence). V lost 10 bases and J lost 6, with 12 bases in between. CDR3: CATQGWPEAFF. For the CDR3, the DNA is TGTGCCACACAGGGTTGGCCTGAAGCTTTCTTT.